These 14 T cell receptor beta chains were sequenced from one sample in a study of molecular identifiers for immune sequencing clone quantification. TCRdb re-called the PCR reads through MiXCR, storing one row per CDR3 protein. This table has 100,000 or so distinct CDR3 sequences, under 40% appearing once. The source material was naive CD8+ T cells from blood, with Jurkat cell RNA spiked in. This sample's subset: FACS-sorted CD8+CD4-CCR7+CD45RA+ naive T cells. These TCRs come from a human donor in good health. Some libraries in this study had Jurkat cell RNA spiked in.

About this clonotype: A much larger clonotype is one base distant, so this may be a read error. The V call is TRBV29-1, the J call TRBJ1-1, with D perhaps matching TRBD1 (6 bases). The CDR3 length is 13 residues. Germline CDR1 and CDR2: SQVTM and ANQGSEA. This CDR3 is CSGEGGDFTEAFF. DNA of the CDR3: TGCAGCGGTGAAGGGGGGGACTTCACTGAAGCTTTCTTT. Filled out from reference TRBV29-1 and TRBJ1-1, the complete variable domain reads SAVISQKPSRDICQRGTSLTIQCQVDSQVTMMFWYRQQPGQSLTLIATANQGSEATYESGFVIDKFPISRPNLTFSTLTVSNMSPEDSSIYLCSGEGGDFTEAFFGQGTRLTVV.

About this clonotype: A much bigger clone sits one base away, suggesting this may be a read error. This chain links TRBV28 with TRBJ1-1, with no clear D. The germline V gene has CDR1 MDHEN and CDR2 SYDVKM. V shed 11 bases and J shed 0 bases, with 10 bases lying between them. The CDR3 has 12 amino acids. DNA of the CDR3: TGTGCCGGCCGGGTAATGAACACTGAAGCTTTCTTT. It is translated as CAGRVMNTEAFF.

This clonotype was recorded a few times. The chain carries TRBV20-1 and TRBJ2-1, with 9 bases matching TRBD2. This CDR3 region has 13 residues. Germline assignment: CDR1 DFQATT and CDR2 SNEGSKA (reference sequence). With V trimmed by 3 bases and J by 8 bases, 5 bases remained unmatched. CDR3 in DNA: TGCAGTGCTAGGCCCGGGACTAGCTATGAGCAGTTCTTC. It codes for CSARPGTSYEQFF.

This rearrangement joins TRBV2 to TRBJ2-3; no reliable D call. V lost 1 base, J lost 0 bases, and 8 bases lay in between. Germline CDR1 is SNHLY and CDR2 is FYNNEI. The CDR3 has 15 residues. CDR3 nucleotide sequence: TGTGCCAGCAGTGAAGAGGTGCCTAGCACAGATACGCAGTATTTT. This encodes CASSEEVPSTDTQYF.

A note on this clonotype: A much more abundant neighbour one base away suggests this may be a read error. J is TRBJ2-7 and V is TRBV20-1; D perhaps matches TRBD2 (5 bases). CDR3 length equals 13 residues. The V gene lost 3 bases and the J gene lost 2 bases, with 11 bases spanning the gap. Germline CDR1 DFQATT, CDR2 SNEGSKA (reference sequence). The CDR3 sequence: CSASGVSTYEQYF. The DNA of the CDR3 is TGCAGTGCTAGCGGGGTGAGCACCTACGAGCAGTACTTC.

This clonotype was picked up a small number of times. V is TRBV7-9 and J is TRBJ1-2; D is undetermined. Germline V gives CDR1 SEHNR, CDR2 FQNEAQ (reference sequence). This CDR3 comprises 13 residues. Trimming stripped 5 bases from V and 5 bases from J, with 12 bases between. Here the CDR3 DNA reads TGTGCCAGCAGCCAAACAGAGGCTTATGGCTACACCTTC. The encoded protein is CASSQTEAYGYTF.

This clonotype was counted a few times. This chain links TRBV7-8 with TRBJ2-1; 10 bases match TRBD2. The CDR3 consists of 14 residues. The germline CDR1 and CDR2 sequences are SGHVS and FQNEAQ. V lost 1 base to trimming and J lost 9 bases; unmatched junction nucleotides: 3. The CDR3 is CASSLGLAGAEQFF. In DNA, the CDR3 is TGTGCCAGCAGCTTAGGGCTAGCGGGAGCTGAGCAGTTCTTC.

The rearrangement joins TRBV20-1 to TRBJ2-7; D gene ambiguous. The germline CDR1 and CDR2 sequences are DFQATT and SNEGSKA (reference sequence). The CDR3 has 13 amino acids. Trimming took off 0 bases at V and 1 base at J, with 7 bases between the two ends. Here the CDR3 DNA reads TGCAGTGCTAGAGATCAACGATCCTACGAGCAGTACTTC. Its protein product is CSARDQRSYEQYF.

Comments on this clonotype: This may arise from a read error, as a much more abundant clone is one base away. The rearrangement joins TRBV4-2 to TRBJ2-7, with D perhaps TRBD2 (6 bases). V dropped 1 base and J dropped 6 bases, with 10 bases sitting between them. The germline gives CDR1 LGHNA, CDR2 YNFKEQ. This CDR3 contains 13 residues. CDR3 DNA: TGTGCCAGCAGCCAAGCGGGGGTCCTCGAGCAGTACTTC. Amino acids: CASSQAGVLEQYF.

A remark on this clonotype: A much larger clone sits a single nucleotide away, making a read error possible. V usage is TRBV4-1 and J usage is TRBJ1-2, with no clear D. This CDR3 comprises 13 residues. V was pared by 1 base and J by 6 bases, with 9 bases between. Per the germline V gene, CDR1 is MGHRA and CDR2 is YSYEKL. This CDR3 is CASSQARGHGYTF. As DNA, the CDR3 is TGCGCCAGCAGCCAAGCACGAGGGCATGGCTACACCTTC.

This clonotype showed up just a few times. The chain combines TRBV9 with TRBJ1-5; TRBD1 is a possible D gene (6 bases). Germline V gene sequence: CDR1 SGDLS, CDR2 YYNGEE. CDR3 length: 16 residues. Trimming cost V 4 bases and J 1 base, with 15 bases left between them. The CDR3 sequence is CASSPGGGLSNQPQHF. Written as DNA, the CDR3 is TGTGCCAGCAGCCCCGGCGGGGGCCTAAGCAATCAGCCCCAGCATTTT.

This clonotype has ten or more counts. This chain connects TRBV24-1 to TRBJ2-1; perhaps TRBD2 as D (6 bases). Trimming pared 9 bases from V and 2 bases from J, leaving 13 bases between. In germline, CDR1 is KGHDR, CDR2 SFDVKD. This CDR3 contains 14 residues. The CDR3 loop is CATAAAGTYNEQFF. In DNA, the CDR3 is TGTGCCACCGCCGCAGCGGGTACCTACAATGAGCAGTTCTTC.

This clonotype was counted between two and nine times. The J gene is TRBJ2-2, the V gene TRBV5-3; the D call may be TRBD1 or TRBD2 (5 bases each). TRBV5-3 is identified as an open reading frame with a role that is uncertain. V was cut by 8 bases and J by 0 bases, with 17 bases left in between. This CDR3 comprises 16 residues. The CDR3 DNA reads TGTGCCAGCGGGGACCTGGTAGGGGCGAACACCGGGGAGCTGTTTTTT. This translates into CASGDLVGANTGELFF.

On this clonotype itself: This may be a read error: a much more frequent sequence differs by one nucleotide. The J gene is TRBJ2-3, the V gene TRBV28, with a possible D match to TRBD2 (5 bases). Germline values: CDR1 MDHEN, CDR2 SYDVKM. The CDR3 is 15 residues long. Here the CDR3 DNA reads TGTGCCAGCAGTTTATTGGCCCTAGCCGGCGATACGCAGAATTTT. This sequence encodes CASSLLALAGDTQNF.